This T cell receptor beta chain was recovered during a study of OX40 agonist ivuxolimab in advanced cancers. Trimming took off 0 bases at V and 2 bases at J, with 8 bases between the two ends. This CDR3 spans 14 amino acids. In germline, CDR1 is SGHNT, CDR2 YYREEE (reference sequence). The method was immunoSEQ multiplex PCR; TCRdb's version includes in-frame clones alone and lacks a portion of them. The repertoire holds around 80,000 clones, with about nine tenths as singletons. This chain joins TRBV5-4 and TRBJ1-1; D remains ambiguous. This TCR derives from an adult with an advanced solid tumor such as melanoma, head and neck, liver or kidney cancer. Specimen: CD4+ or CD8+ T cells sorted from blood, collected in a trial of the OX40 agonist ivuxolimab. CDR3 loop: CASSLAVRNTEAFF. CDR3 sequence (DNA): TGTGCCAGCAGCTTGGCCGTCCGTAACACTGAAGCTTTCTTT.